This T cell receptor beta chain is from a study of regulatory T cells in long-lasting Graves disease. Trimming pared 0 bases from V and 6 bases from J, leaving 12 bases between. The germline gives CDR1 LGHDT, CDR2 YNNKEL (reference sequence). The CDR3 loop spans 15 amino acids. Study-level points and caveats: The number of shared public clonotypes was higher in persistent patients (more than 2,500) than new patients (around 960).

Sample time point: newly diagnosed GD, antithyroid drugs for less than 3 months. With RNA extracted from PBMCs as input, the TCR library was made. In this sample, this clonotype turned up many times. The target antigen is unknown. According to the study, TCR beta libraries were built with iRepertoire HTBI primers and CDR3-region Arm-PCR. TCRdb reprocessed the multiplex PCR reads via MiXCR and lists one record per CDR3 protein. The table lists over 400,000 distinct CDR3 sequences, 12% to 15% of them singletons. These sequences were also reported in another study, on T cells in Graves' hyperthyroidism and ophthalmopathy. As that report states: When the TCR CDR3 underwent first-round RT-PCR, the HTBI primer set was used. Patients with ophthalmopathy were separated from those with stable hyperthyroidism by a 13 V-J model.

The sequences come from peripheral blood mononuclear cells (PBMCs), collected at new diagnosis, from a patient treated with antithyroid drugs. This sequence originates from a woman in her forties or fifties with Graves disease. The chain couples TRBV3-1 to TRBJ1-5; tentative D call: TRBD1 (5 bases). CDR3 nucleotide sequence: TGTGCCAGCAGCCAAGATTCAGCAGGGACTCAGCCCCAGCATTTT. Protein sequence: CASSQDSAGTQPQHF.